This TCR beta chain was recovered during a study of blood T cell repertoires in COVID-19. Across the study: There were acute and convalescent COVID-19 samples, and they came from the United States, Italy and Spain. In each case, the material was cDNA or gDNA derived from T cells, B-cell-depleted T cells, or PBMCs.

Source study methods: Amplification of reference gene primers provided the estimated nucleated cell counts. Clones were sequenced by immunoSEQ multiplex PCR, and TCRdb holds only the in-frame ones, with some missing. D and trimming were read from the DNA, whereas the V and J calls and clone size are those reported in that table. The repertoire holds 200,000 to 250,000 clones, with 89% as singletons. Trimming stripped 4 bases from V and 5 bases from J, with 14 bases between. The CDR3 loop spans 13 amino acids. Germline CDR1 and CDR2: SQVTM and ANQGSEA. The sample was peripheral blood. This TCR came from a man aged 55-75 years who had recovered from COVID-19. The rearrangement uses TRBV29-1 and TRBJ1-2; D might be TRBD1 (6 bases). The CDR3 bases are TGCAGCGTTGGCACGGACAGAAGGTATGGCTACACCTTC. It codes for CSVGTDRRYGYTF.